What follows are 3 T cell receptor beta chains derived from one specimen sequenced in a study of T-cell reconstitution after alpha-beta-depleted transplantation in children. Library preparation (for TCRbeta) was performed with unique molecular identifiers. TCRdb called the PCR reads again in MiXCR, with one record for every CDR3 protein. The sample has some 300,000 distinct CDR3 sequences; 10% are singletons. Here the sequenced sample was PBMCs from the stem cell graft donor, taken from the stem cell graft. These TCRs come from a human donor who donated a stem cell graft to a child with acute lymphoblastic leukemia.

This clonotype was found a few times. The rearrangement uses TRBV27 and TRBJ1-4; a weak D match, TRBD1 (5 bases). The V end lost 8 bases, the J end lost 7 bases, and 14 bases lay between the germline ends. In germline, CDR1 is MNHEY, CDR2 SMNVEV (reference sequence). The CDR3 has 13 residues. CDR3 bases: TGTGCCAGCGGATCAGGGTCAGGTGAAAAACTGTTTTTT. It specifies CASGSGSGEKLFF.

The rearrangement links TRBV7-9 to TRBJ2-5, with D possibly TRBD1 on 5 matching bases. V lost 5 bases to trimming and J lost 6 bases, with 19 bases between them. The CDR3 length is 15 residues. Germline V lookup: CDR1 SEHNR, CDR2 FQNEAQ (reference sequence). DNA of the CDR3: TGTGCCAGCAGCCGACCGGGCGGTCAGGACAAGACCCAGTACTTC. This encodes CASSRPGGQDKTQYF.

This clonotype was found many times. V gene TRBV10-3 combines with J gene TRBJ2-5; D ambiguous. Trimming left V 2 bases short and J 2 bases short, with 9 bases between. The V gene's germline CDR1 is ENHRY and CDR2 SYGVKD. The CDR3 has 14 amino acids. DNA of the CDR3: TGTGCCATCAGTGAGGGTCCTAGGCAAGAGACCCAGTACTTC. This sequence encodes CAISEGPRQETQYF.